Given below is one T cell receptor beta chain in context. These data originate in a study of blood T cell repertoires in COVID-19. Study as a whole: Researchers got acute and convalescent COVID-19 samples from the United States, Italy and Spain.

The assay was immunoSEQ multiplex PCR, and TCRdb's table has in-frame clones only and misses some. The table lists about 120,000 clones, about 85% of them singletons. The V and J ends lost 2 bases and 0 bases respectively, with 9 bases between them. In germline, CDR1 is SGHKS, CDR2 YYEKEE (reference sequence). The CDR3 totals 15 residues. The sequencing sample was made of peripheral blood. The clonotype comes from a man at least 80 years old with acute or convalescent COVID-19. This chain links TRBV5-5 with TRBJ1-5, with D perhaps matching TRBD1 (5 bases). CDR3 residues: CASSFRRDSNQPQHF. The DNA for the CDR3 is TGTGCCAGCAGCTTTCGCAGGGATAGCAATCAGCCCCAGCATTTT.